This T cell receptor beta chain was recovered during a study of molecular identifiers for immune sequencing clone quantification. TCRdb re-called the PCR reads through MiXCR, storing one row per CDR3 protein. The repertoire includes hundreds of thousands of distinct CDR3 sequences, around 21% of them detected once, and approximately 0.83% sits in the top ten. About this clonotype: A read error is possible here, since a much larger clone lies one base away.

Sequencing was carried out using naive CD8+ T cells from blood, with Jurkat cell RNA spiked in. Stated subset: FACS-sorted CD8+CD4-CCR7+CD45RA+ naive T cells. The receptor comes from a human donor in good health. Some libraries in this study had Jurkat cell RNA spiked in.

The CDR3 sequence: CASGLEQNTGELFF. Here the CDR3 DNA reads TGTGCTAGTGGTTTGGAGCAGAACACCGGGGAGCTGTTTTTT. This rearrangement joins TRBV12-5 to TRBJ2-2; D is unresolved. CDR3 size: 14 residues. V was pared by 1 base and J by 1 base, with 4 bases between. CDR1 and CDR2 from the germline V gene are LGHNT and FRNRAP.